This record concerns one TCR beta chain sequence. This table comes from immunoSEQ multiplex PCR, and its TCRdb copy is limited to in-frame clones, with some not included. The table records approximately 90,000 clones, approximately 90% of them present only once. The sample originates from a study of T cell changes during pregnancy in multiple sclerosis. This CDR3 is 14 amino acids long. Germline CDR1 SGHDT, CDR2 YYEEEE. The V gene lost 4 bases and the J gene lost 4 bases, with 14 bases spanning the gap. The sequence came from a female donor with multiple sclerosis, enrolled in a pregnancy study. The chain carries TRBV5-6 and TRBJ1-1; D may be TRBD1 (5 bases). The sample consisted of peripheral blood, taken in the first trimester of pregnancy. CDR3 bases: TGTGCCAGCAGCGGCAGGGTGGTGACCACTGAAGCTTTCTTT. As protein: CASSGRVVTTEAFF.